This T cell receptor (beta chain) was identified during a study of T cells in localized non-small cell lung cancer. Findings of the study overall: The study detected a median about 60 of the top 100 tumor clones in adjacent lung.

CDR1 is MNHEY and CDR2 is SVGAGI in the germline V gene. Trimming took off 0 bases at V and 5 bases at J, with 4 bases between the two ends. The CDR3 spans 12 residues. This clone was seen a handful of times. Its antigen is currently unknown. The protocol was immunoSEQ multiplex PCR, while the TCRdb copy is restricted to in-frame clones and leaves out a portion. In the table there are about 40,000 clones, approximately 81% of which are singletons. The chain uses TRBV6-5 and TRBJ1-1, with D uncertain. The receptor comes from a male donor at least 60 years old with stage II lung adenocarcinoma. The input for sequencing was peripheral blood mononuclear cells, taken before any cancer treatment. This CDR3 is CASSYSTTEAFF. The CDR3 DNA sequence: TGTGCCAGCAGTTACTCTACGACTGAAGCTTTCTTT.